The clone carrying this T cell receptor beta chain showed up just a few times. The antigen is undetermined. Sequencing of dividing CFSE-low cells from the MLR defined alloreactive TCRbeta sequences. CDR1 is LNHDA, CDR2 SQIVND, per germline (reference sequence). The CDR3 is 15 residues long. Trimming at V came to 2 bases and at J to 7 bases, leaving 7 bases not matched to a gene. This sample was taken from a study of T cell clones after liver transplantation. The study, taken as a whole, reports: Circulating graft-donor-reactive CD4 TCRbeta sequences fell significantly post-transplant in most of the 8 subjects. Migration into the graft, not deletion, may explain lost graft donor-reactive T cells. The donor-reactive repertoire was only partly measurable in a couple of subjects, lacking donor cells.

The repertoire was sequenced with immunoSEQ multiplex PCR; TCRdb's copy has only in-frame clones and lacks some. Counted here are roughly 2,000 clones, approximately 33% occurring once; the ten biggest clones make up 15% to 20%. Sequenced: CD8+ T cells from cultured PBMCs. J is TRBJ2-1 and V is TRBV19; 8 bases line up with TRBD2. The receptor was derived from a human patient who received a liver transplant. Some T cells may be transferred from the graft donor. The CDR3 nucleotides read TGTGCCAGTAGTATACTTGAACTAGCGGTAAATGAGCAGTTCTTC. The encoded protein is CASSILELAVNEQFF. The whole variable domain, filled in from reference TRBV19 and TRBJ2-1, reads DGGITQSPKYLFRKEGQNVTLSCEQNLNHDAMYWYRQDPGQGLRLIYYSQIVNDFQKGDIAEGYSVSREKKESFPLTVTSAQKNPTAFYLCASSILELAVNEQFFGPGTRLTVL.